This T cell receptor (beta chain) derives from a study of cytomegalovirus exposure and HLA in healthy donors. Overall study results and limits: There were some public TCRs occurring in many donors, but most TCR sequences were rare.

The primer mix had 60 Vbeta and 13 Jbeta primers. Repertoires were generated with immunoSEQ multiplex PCR, while TCRdb's copy carries only in-frame clones and drops some. The data contain about 160,000 clones, 75% to 90% of them singletons. This clone was detected once. Its antigen remains unknown. This CDR3 region has 14 residues. Per the germline V gene, CDR1 is LNHDA and CDR2 is SQIVND (reference sequence). V was clipped by 6 bases and J by 3 bases, with 12 bases between them. The chain uses TRBV19 and TRBJ1-5; tentative D call: TRBD1 (5 bases). The sequenced material came from PBMCs. The receptor was isolated from a woman aged 18-30 years in good health and CMV-seronegative. CDR3 sequence (DNA): TGTGCCAGTAGCAGAATAGGGGTCAATCAGCCCCAGCATTTT. Encoded protein: CASSRIGVNQPQHF.